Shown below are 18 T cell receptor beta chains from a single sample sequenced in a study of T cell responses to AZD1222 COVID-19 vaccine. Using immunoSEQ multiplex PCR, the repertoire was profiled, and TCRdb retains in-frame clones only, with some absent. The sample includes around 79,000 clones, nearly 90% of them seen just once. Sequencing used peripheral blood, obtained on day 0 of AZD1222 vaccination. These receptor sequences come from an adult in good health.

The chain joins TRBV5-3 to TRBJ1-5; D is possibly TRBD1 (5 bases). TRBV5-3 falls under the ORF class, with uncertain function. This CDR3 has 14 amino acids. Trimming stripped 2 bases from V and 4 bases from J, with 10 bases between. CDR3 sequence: CARSFCRVNQPQHF. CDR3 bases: TGTGCCAGAAGCTTCTGCAGGGTGAATCAGCCCCAGCATTTT.

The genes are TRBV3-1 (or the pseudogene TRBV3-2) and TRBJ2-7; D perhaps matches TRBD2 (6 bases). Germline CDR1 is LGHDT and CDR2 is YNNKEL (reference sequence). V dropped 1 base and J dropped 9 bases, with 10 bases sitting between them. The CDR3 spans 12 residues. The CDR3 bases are TGTGCCAGCAGCCAAGCGGGAGAGAGGCAGTACTTC. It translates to CASSQAGERQYF.

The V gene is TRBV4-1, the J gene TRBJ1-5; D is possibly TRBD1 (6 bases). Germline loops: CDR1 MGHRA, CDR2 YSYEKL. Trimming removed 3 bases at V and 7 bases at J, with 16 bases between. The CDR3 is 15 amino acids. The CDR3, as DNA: TGCGCCAGCAGCCAGACAGGAGCGCAGAGGCAGCCCCAGCATTTT. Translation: CASSQTGAQRQPQHF.

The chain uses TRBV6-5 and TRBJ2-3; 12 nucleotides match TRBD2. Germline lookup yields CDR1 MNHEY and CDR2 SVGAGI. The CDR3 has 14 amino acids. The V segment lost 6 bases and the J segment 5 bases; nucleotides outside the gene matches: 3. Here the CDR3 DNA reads TGTGCCAGCAGGGCTAGCGGGAGGGTAGATACGCAGTATTTT. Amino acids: CASRASGRVDTQYF.

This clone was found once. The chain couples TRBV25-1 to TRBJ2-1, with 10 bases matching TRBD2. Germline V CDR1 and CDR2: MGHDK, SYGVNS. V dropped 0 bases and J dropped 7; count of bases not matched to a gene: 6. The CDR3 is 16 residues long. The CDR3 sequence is CASSEYGASGSNEQFF. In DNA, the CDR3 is TGTGCCAGCAGTGAATATGGGGCTAGCGGGAGTAATGAGCAGTTCTTC.

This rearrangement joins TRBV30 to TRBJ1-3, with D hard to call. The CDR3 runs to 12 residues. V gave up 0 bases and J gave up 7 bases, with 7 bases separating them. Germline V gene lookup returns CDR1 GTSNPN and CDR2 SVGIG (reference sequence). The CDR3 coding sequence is TGTGCCTGGAGTGTCCAAGGTAACACCATATATTTT. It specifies CAWSVQGNTIYF. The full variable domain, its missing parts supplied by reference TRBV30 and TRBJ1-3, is SQTIHQWPATLVQPVGSPLSLECTVEGTSNPNLYWYRQAAGRGLQLLFYSVGIGQISSEVPQNLSASRPQDRQFILSSKKLLLSDSGFYLCAWSVQGNTIYFGEGSWLTVV.

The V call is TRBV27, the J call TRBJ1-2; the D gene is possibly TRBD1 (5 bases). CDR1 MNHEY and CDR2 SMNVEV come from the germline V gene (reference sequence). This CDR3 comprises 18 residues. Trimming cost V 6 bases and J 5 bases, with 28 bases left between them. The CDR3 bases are TGTGCCAGCAGCGAAACGAACCGGGACTCTACCGGGCAATATGGCTACACCTTC. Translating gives CASSETNRDSTGQYGYTF.

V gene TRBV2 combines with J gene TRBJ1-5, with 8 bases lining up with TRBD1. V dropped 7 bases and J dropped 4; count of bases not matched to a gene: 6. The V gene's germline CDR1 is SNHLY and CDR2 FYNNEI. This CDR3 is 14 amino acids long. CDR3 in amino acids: CASNDRGRNQPQHF. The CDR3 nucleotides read TGTGCCAGCAATGACAGGGGTAGGAATCAGCCCCAGCATTTT.

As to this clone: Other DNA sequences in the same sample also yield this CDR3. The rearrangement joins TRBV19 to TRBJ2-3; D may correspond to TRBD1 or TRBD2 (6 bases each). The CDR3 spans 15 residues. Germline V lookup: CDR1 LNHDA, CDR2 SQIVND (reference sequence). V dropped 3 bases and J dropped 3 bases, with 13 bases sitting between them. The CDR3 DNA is TGTGCCAGTAGTATTAGGGGGGTGGGGACAGATACGCAGTATTTT. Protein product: CASSIRGVGTDTQYF.

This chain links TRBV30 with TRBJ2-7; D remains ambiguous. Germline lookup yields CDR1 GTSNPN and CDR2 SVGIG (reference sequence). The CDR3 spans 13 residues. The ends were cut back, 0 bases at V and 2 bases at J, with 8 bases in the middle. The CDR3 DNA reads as TGTGCCTGGAGTGTCAGCTTAACCTACGAGCAGTACTTC. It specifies CAWSVSLTYEQYF.

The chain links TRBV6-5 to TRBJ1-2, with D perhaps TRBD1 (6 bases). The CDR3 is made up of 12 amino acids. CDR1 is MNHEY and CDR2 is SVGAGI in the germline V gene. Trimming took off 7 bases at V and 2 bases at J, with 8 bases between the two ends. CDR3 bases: TGTGCCAGCAAGGGGGACAACTATGGCTACACCTTC. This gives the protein CASKGDNYGYTF.

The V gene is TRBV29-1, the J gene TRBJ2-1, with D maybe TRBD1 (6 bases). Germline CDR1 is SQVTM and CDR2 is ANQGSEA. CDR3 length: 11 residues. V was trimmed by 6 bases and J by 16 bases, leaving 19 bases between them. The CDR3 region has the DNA TGCAGCGTGCCTACCGGGACAAGGGCTTTCTTC. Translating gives CSVPTGTRAFF.

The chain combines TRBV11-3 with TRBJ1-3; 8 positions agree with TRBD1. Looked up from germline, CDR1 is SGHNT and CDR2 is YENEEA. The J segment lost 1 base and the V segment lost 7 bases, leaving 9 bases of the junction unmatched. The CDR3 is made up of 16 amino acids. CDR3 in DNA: TGTGCCAGCAATCGAAAAACAGGGGGATCTGGAAACACCATATATTTT. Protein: CASNRKTGGSGNTIYF.

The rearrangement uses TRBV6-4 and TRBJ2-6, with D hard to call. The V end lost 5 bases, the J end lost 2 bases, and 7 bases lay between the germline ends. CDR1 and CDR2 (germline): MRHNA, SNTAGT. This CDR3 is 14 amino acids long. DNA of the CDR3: TGTGCCAGCAGTTTGGGTCCTGGGGCCAACGTCCTGACTTTC. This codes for CASSLGPGANVLTF.

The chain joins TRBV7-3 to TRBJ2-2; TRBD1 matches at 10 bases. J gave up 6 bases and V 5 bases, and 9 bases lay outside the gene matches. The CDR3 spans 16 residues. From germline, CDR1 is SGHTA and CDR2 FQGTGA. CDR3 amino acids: CASSPRGQGPAGELFF. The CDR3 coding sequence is TGTGCCAGCAGCCCTCGGGGACAGGGGCCCGCCGGGGAGCTGTTTTTT.

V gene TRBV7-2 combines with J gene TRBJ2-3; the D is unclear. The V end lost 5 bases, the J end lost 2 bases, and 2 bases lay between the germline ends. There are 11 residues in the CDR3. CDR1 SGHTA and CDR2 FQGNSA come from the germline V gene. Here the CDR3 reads CASSITDTQYF. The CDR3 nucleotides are TGTGCCAGCAGCATCACAGATACGCAGTATTTT.

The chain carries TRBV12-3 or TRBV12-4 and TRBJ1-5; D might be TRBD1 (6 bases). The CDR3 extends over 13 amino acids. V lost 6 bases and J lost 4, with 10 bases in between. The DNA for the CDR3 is TGTGCCAGCAGCGTACAGGGAAATCAGCCCCAGCATTTT. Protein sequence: CASSVQGNQPQHF.

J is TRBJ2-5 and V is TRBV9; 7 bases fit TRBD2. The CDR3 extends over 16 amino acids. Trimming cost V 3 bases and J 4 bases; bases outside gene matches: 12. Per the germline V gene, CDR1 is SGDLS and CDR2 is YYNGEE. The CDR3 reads CASSDRQRGGGETQYF. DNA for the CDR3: TGTGCCAGCAGCGACAGACAGCGGGGAGGAGGAGAGACCCAGTACTTC.